The present T cell receptor beta chain was sequenced within a study of molecular identifiers for immune sequencing clone quantification. Regarding the study as a whole: Among effectors, clones above 20 RNA copies held over 97% of molecules; among naive cells, under 1%. Sizes of highly expanded clones could be underestimated through identical TCRs sharing a barcode.

There are many counts of this clonotype. Its antigen is currently unknown. With 5 bases removed from V and 2 bases from J, the gap between germline ends came to 17 bases. The germline CDR1 and CDR2 sequences are SGHTA and FQGNSA. The CDR3 contains 16 residues. Sorted inputs of roughly 17,000 to 1,100,000 cells, with 10%, 30% or 50% RNA, yielded naive CD8 libraries. TCRdb used MiXCR to reprocess the PCR reads, holding one entry per CDR3 protein. The sample records approximately 550,000 distinct CDR3 sequences, about a fifth being singletons. This TCR came from a human donor in good health. Some libraries in this study had Jurkat cell RNA spiked in. This chain joins TRBV7-2 and TRBJ2-3; D may match TRBD1 or TRBD2 (5 bases each). The sequencing sample was made of naive CD8+ T cells from blood, with Jurkat cell RNA spiked in. Sample subset: FACS-sorted CD8+CD4-CCR7+CD45RA+ naive T cells. The chain's CDR3 is CASSPTGRNPTDTQYF. In nucleotides, the CDR3 is TGTGCCAGCAGCCCCACGGGACGAAACCCCACAGATACGCAGTATTTT.